This TCR beta chain stems from a study of shared clonotypes between healthy human individuals. Only in-frame clones appear in the TCRdb table, and some are missing; sequencing was by immunoSEQ multiplex PCR. In the table there are hundreds of thousands of clones, roughly 94% of which are singletons. Study observations and caveats: The study found lower generation probabilities in non-shared clonotypes than in those shared by all four donors. Generally, naive subsets (rather than memory subsets) showed larger estimated richness.

CD45RO-negative cells were positively selected for CCR7, leaving out terminally differentiated effector memory CD45RA+ cells. The CDR3 length is 18 residues. Germline V gives CDR1 ENHRY, CDR2 SYGVKD. V lost 0 bases and J 5 bases, leaving 23 bases between the germline ends. A word on this clone: Antigen unknown.

Sequenced: naive CD8+ T cells sorted from blood. The V call is TRBV10-3, the J call TRBJ2-7; D is possibly TRBD2 (6 bases). This receptor was taken from a young man in good health. The CDR3 nucleotides are TGTGCCATCAGTGAGTCCGGAGGACCACCCCATCTAGCGAACGAGCAGTACTTC. Translated: CAISESGGPPHLANEQYF.